This T cell receptor (beta chain) was identified during a study of blood T cell repertoires in COVID-19. Study as a whole: COVID-19 samples, acute and convalescent, were from the United States, Italy and Spain.

The ends were cut back, 4 bases at V and 1 base at J, with 8 bases in the middle. The V gene's germline CDR1 is SGDLS and CDR2 YYNGEE. This CDR3 comprises 13 residues. This table comes from immunoSEQ multiplex PCR, and its TCRdb copy is limited to in-frame clones, with some not included. The data contain 110,000 or so clones, about 85% of them singletons. Sequencing was carried out using peripheral blood. The clonotype was recovered from a woman aged 55-70 years with COVID-19, enrolled during active disease. The rearrangement links TRBV9 to TRBJ1-1; D is unresolved. The CDR3 region has the DNA TGTGCCAGCAGCCCCCAATCGAACACTGAAGCTTTCTTT. This gives the protein CASSPQSNTEAFF.